Shown below are 14 T cell receptor beta chains from a single sample sequenced in a study of T cell responses to AZD1222 COVID-19 vaccine. Sequencing used immunoSEQ multiplex PCR; TCRdb keeps in-frame clones, though not all of them. The data show roughly 180,000 clones, roughly 90% seen once. Material: peripheral blood, obtained 28 days after the second AZD1222 dose. Source of these receptors: an adult who received the AZD1222 COVID-19 vaccine.

V gene TRBV5-1 combines with J gene TRBJ2-7, with TRBD1 matching over 10 bases. The CDR3 has 15 residues. V shed 3 bases and J 4 bases; nucleotides not matched to a gene: 7. CDR1 is SGHRS and CDR2 is YFSETQ in the germline V gene. Here the CDR3 DNA reads TGCGCCAGCAGCTCGGGGACAGGGGAATTGTACGAGCAGTACTTC. This gives the protein CASSSGTGELYEQYF.

The chain recombines TRBV5-1 with TRBJ2-5; 8 bases line up with TRBD2. Germline-derived CDR1 and CDR2 are SGHRS and YFSETQ. The CDR3 is made up of 19 amino acids. Germline trimming cut 2 bases from V and 2 bases from J; bases unmatched to any gene: 17. This chain's CDR3 is CASSFTRSRLATTQETQYF. Written as DNA, the CDR3 is TGCGCCAGCAGCTTCACCCGGAGCAGACTAGCGACTACGCAAGAGACCCAGTACTTC.

The gene calls are TRBV10-3 and TRBJ1-2; 7 nucleotides align to TRBD1. The CDR3 totals 13 residues. Germline values: CDR1 ENHRY, CDR2 SYGVKD. V lost 4 bases and J lost 5; bases outside the gene matches: 4. The CDR3 DNA sequence: TGTGCCATCAGTGCAGAGGGGGCTTATGGCTACACCTTC. Translated: CAISAEGAYGYTF.

The chain is built from TRBV7-9 and TRBJ1-6, with a tentative D call TRBD1 (6 bases). With 7 bases removed from V and 6 bases from J, the gap between germline ends came to 13 bases. Germline-derived CDR1 and CDR2 are SEHNR and FQNEAQ (reference sequence). CDR3 size: 14 residues. The CDR3 DNA follows: TGTGCCAGCACCCCGGGCAGGGGTAATTCACCCCTCCACTTT. It yields the protein CASTPGRGNSPLHF.

This chain uses TRBV2 with TRBJ1-2; TRBD1 is a possible D gene (5 bases). The CDR3 loop spans 15 amino acids. V lost 6 bases, J lost 0 bases, and 14 bases lay in between. Per the germline V gene, CDR1 is SNHLY and CDR2 is FYNNEI. The chain's CDR3 is CASSPDRYTNYGYTF. The CDR3, as DNA: TGTGCCAGCAGCCCCGACAGATACACTAACTATGGCTACACCTTC.

The genes are TRBV5-1 and TRBJ2-4; tentative D call: TRBD2 (6 bases). Germline-derived CDR1 and CDR2 are SGHRS and YFSETQ. V was pared by 0 bases and J by 7 bases, with 8 bases between. The CDR3 contains 13 residues. CDR3 in amino acids: CASSLGGGNIQYF. CDR3 sequence (DNA): TGCGCCAGCAGCTTGGGAGGAGGGAACATTCAGTACTTC.

This rearrangement joins TRBV13 to TRBJ1-1; tentative D call: TRBD1 (5 bases). The CDR3 sequence is 14 residues long. CDR1 PRHDT and CDR2 FYEKMQ come from the germline V gene (reference sequence). Between the trimmed V and J ends, which lost 1 base and 1 base, there was a span of 7 bases. CDR3 protein: CASSLEQGNTEAFF. For the CDR3, the DNA is TGTGCCAGCAGCTTAGAGCAGGGGAACACTGAAGCTTTCTTT.

The chain carries TRBV5-1 and TRBJ2-7; D is perhaps TRBD1 (6 bases). The CDR3 runs 13 residues. Germline lookup yields CDR1 SGHRS and CDR2 YFSETQ. V was cut by 3 bases and J by 7 bases, with 14 bases left in between. CDR3 amino acids: CASSSGDVREQYF. The CDR3 DNA sequence: TGCGCCAGCAGCTCAGGGGACGTGCGAGAGCAGTACTTC.

This clone was found once. The genes are TRBV2 and TRBJ1-1; D is undetermined. Germline V lookup: CDR1 SNHLY, CDR2 FYNNEI. The length of the CDR3 is 13 residues. Trimming stripped 4 bases from V and 0 bases from J, with 6 bases between. Here the CDR3 DNA reads TGTGCCAGCAGTGGACCGTTGAACACTGAAGCTTTCTTT. Its protein product is CASSGPLNTEAFF.

This sequence joins TRBV7-2 and TRBJ1-1, with D uncertain. Germline CDR1 reads SGHTA; CDR2 reads FQGNSA. This CDR3 is 15 amino acids long. Trimming took 1 base from V and 0 from J, leaving 9 bases between them. Here the CDR3 DNA reads TGTGCCAGCAGCTTAGAAGGGTTAATGAACACTGAAGCTTTCTTT. Protein: CASSLEGLMNTEAFF.

The chain carries TRBV5-6 and TRBJ2-7; D unresolved. The CDR3 has 14 residues. The V end was cut by 2 bases, the J end by 3 bases, with 12 bases between. The germline V gene has CDR1 SGHDT and CDR2 YYEEEE. In DNA, the CDR3 is TGTGCCAGCAGCTTTCAGGATCCGAGCTACGAGCAGTACTTC. This codes for CASSFQDPSYEQYF. The variable domain in full, completed from reference TRBV5-6 and TRBJ2-7, reads DAGVTQSPTHLIKTRGQQVTLRCSPKSGHDTVSWYQQALGQGPQFIFQYYEEEERQRGNFPDRFSGHQFPNYSSELNVNALLLGDSALYLCASSFQDPSYEQYFGPGTRLTVT.

The chain combines TRBV4-3 with TRBJ2-6, with a weak D call TRBD2 (5 bases). The CDR3 length is 18 residues. Germline-derived CDR1 and CDR2 are LGHNA and YSLEER. Trimming pared 5 bases from V and 0 bases from J, leaving 17 bases between. This CDR3 is CASSYDGVYRSGANVLTF. DNA of the CDR3: TGCGCCAGCAGCTACGACGGGGTGTATCGCTCTGGGGCCAACGTCCTGACTTTC.

This clone showed up just a few times. The V gene is TRBV4-2, the J gene TRBJ2-7, with D possibly TRBD2 on 5 matching bases. This CDR3 contains 13 residues. Trimming took 5 bases from V and 3 from J, leaving 11 bases between them. Germline assignment: CDR1 LGHNA and CDR2 YNFKEQ. This CDR3 reads CASSEGSDYEQYF. As DNA, the CDR3 is TGTGCCAGCAGCGAAGGGAGCGACTACGAGCAGTACTTC.

This chain joins TRBV5-1 and TRBJ2-3, with TRBD2 identical over 8 bases. The germline V gene has CDR1 SGHRS and CDR2 YFSETQ. This CDR3 has 16 amino acids. Trimming at V came to 0 bases and at J to 2 bases, leaving 5 bases not matched to a gene. CDR3 residues: CASSLDGGGYTDTQYF. The CDR3 DNA reads as TGCGCCAGCAGCTTGGATGGCGGGGGGTACACAGATACGCAGTATTTT. Full variable domain (missing parts from reference TRBV5-1 and TRBJ2-3): KAGVTQTPRYLIKTRGQQVTLSCSPISGHRSVSWYQQTPGQGLQFLFEYFSETQRNKGNFPGRFSGRQFSNSRSEMNVSTLELGDSALYLCASSLDGGGYTDTQYFGPGTRLTVL.